This T cell receptor (beta chain) derives from a study of blood T cell repertoires in COVID-19. About the research overall: Acute-phase and convalescent COVID-19 samples originated in the United States, Italy and Spain. Sources were T cells, B-cell-depleted T cells, or PBMCs; the material itself was cDNA or gDNA.

CDR3 size: 16 residues. J lost 5 bases, V lost 5 bases, and 8 bases had no gene match. The V gene's germline CDR1 is SGHNT and CDR2 YENEEA. Under the authors' procedure: Reference gene primers were amplified, and this amplification served to estimate nucleated cell counts. Profiled with immunoSEQ multiplex PCR; TCRdb holds only in-frame clones, not every one. V and J calls and clone size come straight from that table; D and trimming were deduced from the DNA. Here the sample spans about 74,000 clones, around four fifths being singletons. The chain couples TRBV11-3 to TRBJ1-4; the match to TRBD1 covers 10 bases. Sequencing was done on a sample of peripheral blood. The clonotype comes from a man aged 65 to 79 with acute or convalescent COVID-19. In nucleotides, the CDR3 is TGTGCCAGCAGCGGCAGACAGGGGGCGACAAATGAAAAACTGTTTTTT. This translates into CASSGRQGATNEKLFF.